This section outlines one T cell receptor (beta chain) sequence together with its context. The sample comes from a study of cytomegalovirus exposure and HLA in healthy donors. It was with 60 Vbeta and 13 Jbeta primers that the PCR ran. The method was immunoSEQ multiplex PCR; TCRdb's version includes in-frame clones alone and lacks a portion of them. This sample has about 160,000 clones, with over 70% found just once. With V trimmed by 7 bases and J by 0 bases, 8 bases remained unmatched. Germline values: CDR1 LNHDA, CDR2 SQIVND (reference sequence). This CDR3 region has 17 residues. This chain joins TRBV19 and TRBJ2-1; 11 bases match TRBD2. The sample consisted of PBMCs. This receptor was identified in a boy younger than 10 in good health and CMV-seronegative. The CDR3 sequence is CASKPGTSGLSYNEQFF. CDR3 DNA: TGTGCCAGTAAACCCGGGACTAGCGGTCTCTCCTACAATGAGCAGTTCTTC.